This T cell receptor beta chain originates from a study of blood T cell repertoires in COVID-19. Sequenced by immunoSEQ multiplex PCR; TCRdb stores in-frame clones only, minus some. This sample has 210,000 or so clones, with approximately 84% found just once. Germline V gives CDR1 SGDLS, CDR2 YYNGEE. This CDR3 region has 14 residues. V was trimmed by 2 bases and J by 4 bases, leaving 9 bases between them. The rearrangement links TRBV9 to TRBJ2-2, with D possibly TRBD1 on 6 matching bases. The receptor was isolated from a man in his 60s who had recovered from COVID-19. The sequenced sample consisted of PBMCs or T cells enriched from blood (not recorded which). The CDR3 DNA follows: TGTGCCAGCAGCGTCCCACAGGGCACCGGGGAGCTGTTTTTT. Translated: CASSVPQGTGELFF.